Listed here are 16 T cell receptor beta chains from one sample, sequenced in a study of regulatory T cells in long-lasting Graves disease (dated by TCRdb to 2020 to 2023). According to the study, the label for this sample's time point signals: newly diagnosed GD, antithyroid drugs for less than 3 months. RNA was extracted from PBMCs in TRIzol for both TCR sequencing and RNA sequencing. The protocol used for the library was multiplex PCR. Sequencing instrument: Illumina HiSeq 4000. CDR3 regions were amplified by Arm-PCR with iRepertoire HTBI primers to construct TCR beta libraries. TCRdb's own reprocessing of the public reads used fastp at Q25 and MiXCR and kept productive beta chains. Rows with one shared CDR3 protein collapse into an entry with the most common genes and DNA. The sample profile shows hundreds of thousands of distinct CDR3 sequences; over 15% of them were found once. 25% to 30% of the sample goes to the ten largest clones.

These data were also filed under a second study, of T cells in Graves' hyperthyroidism and ophthalmopathy.

The sequencing used peripheral blood mononuclear cells (PBMCs), collected at new diagnosis, from a patient treated with antithyroid drugs. The receptor set was obtained from a man in his forties or fifties with Graves disease. Donor details come from another sample of the same person, matched by shared clones.

This chain connects TRBV10-3 to TRBJ1-4, with 7 bases fitting TRBD1. The CDR3 is 13 amino acids. The junction had 4 bases not matched to a gene; V was cut back by 6 bases and J by 6 bases. In germline, CDR1 is ENHRY, CDR2 SYGVKD. CDR3 bases: TGTGCCATCAGCGAGGGGGCGTATGAAAAACTGTTTTTT. It yields the protein CAISEGAYEKLFF.

As for this clonotype: A much larger clonotype is one base distant, so this may be a read error. V and J are TRBV30 and TRBJ2-3; D not resolved. The CDR3 covers 18 residues. Germline V gene lookup returns CDR1 GTSNPN and CDR2 SVGIG (reference sequence). CDR3 in DNA: TGTGCCTGGAGTGTACGTAGGGCGGTATATTTTGGCACAGATATGCAGTATTTT. Its translation: CAWSVRRAVYFGTDMQYF.

This clonotype was seen at least ten times. V and J are TRBV5-1 and TRBJ2-7; D is unclear. Germline V CDR1 and CDR2: SGHRS, YFSETQ. V lost 0 bases to trimming and J lost 1 base, with 8 bases between them. The CDR3 is 14 amino acids. DNA of the CDR3: TGCGCCAGCAGCTTGGAGTGGGGTTCCTACGAGCAGTACTTC. It translates to CASSLEWGSYEQYF.

This clonotype has just a few counts. The V and J genes are TRBV9 and TRBJ1-5; tentative D call: TRBD1 (5 bases). This CDR3 contains 15 residues. The V end was cut by 3 bases, the J end by 3 bases, with 13 bases between. Germline V gene sequence: CDR1 SGDLS, CDR2 YYNGEE. CDR3 region: CASSEAGNNNQPQHF. CDR3 nucleotides: TGTGCCAGCAGCGAGGCAGGGAACAACAATCAGCCCCAGCATTTT. Full variable domain (outside the CDR3, taken from reference TRBV9 and TRBJ1-5): DSGVTQTPKHLITATGQRVTLRCSPRSGDLSVYWYQQSLDQGLQFLIQYYNGEERAKGNILERFSAQQFPDLHSELNLSSLELGDSALYFCASSEAGNNNQPQHFGDGTRLSIL.

This clonotype has at least ten counts. The V call is TRBV30, the J call TRBJ1-1; no firm D call. Per germline, CDR1 GTSNPN and CDR2 SVGIG (reference sequence). V lost 0 bases to trimming and J lost 3 bases, with 11 bases between them. The CDR3 totals 14 residues. The CDR3 reads CAWSVLIGDTEAFF. CDR3 DNA: TGTGCCTGGAGTGTACTTATCGGGGACACTGAAGCTTTCTTT.

This chain joins TRBV19 and TRBJ2-1; TRBD2 is a possible D gene (6 bases). Looked up from germline, CDR1 is LNHDA and CDR2 is SQIVND (reference sequence). With 7 bases removed from V and 0 bases from J, the gap between germline ends came to 16 bases. The CDR3 extends over 16 amino acids. The DNA for the CDR3 is TGTGCCAGTACCAAGGGCCGGGGGAGCTCCTACAATGAGCAGTTCTTC. It codes for CASTKGRGSSYNEQFF.

This clonotype was detected many times. The V call is TRBV7-6, the J call TRBJ2-1; D gene unclear. The germline V gene has CDR1 SGHVS and CDR2 FNYEAQ. V lost 5 bases to trimming and J lost 2 bases, with 7 bases between them. The length of the CDR3 is 13 residues. This CDR3 reads CASSARPYNEQFF. For the CDR3, the DNA is TGTGCCAGCAGCGCCAGACCCTACAATGAGCAGTTCTTC.

This clonotype was recorded many times. V is TRBV5-1 and J is TRBJ1-5; D not resolved. CDR3 length: 14 residues. V gave up 0 bases and J gave up 7 bases, with 11 bases separating them. CDR1 is SGHRS and CDR2 is YFSETQ in the germline V gene. The CDR3 reads CASSLGVGGQPQHF. DNA for the CDR3: TGCGCCAGCAGCTTGGGCGTGGGCGGGCAGCCCCAGCATTTT.

At least ten counts were recorded for this clonotype. V usage is TRBV6-2 or TRBV6-3 and J usage is TRBJ1-5, with a possible D match to TRBD1 (5 bases). The germline V gene encodes CDR1 MNHEY and CDR2 SVGEGT. Trimming shortened V by 2 bases and J by 6 bases, and 11 bases separated the two germline ends. The CDR3 sequence is 14 residues long. The CDR3 region has the DNA TGTGCCAGCAGTTACCAGGGTTTAGTTCAGCCCCAGCATTTT. Its translation: CASSYQGLVQPQHF.

This clonotype was recorded at least ten times. V and J are TRBV7-2 and TRBJ2-7; 8 nucleotides align to TRBD2. Trimming took 2 bases from V and 3 from J; bases not matched to a gene: 0. The CDR3 sequence is 13 residues long. CDR1 and CDR2 (germline): SGHTA, FQGNSA. In DNA form, the CDR3 reads TGTGCCAGCAGCTTAACTAGCGGCTACGAGCAGTACTTC. It yields the protein CASSLTSGYEQYF.

This clonotype was counted at least ten times. V gene TRBV7-9 combines with J gene TRBJ2-1; 9 bases are a match to TRBD1. Trimming took 5 bases from V and 2 from J; bases not matched to a gene: 4. The CDR3 contains 15 residues. CDR1 and CDR2 (germline): SEHNR, FQNEAQ (reference sequence). CDR3 loop: CASSKDRGTYNEQFF. In DNA form, the CDR3 reads TGTGCCAGCAGCAAGGACAGGGGAACCTACAATGAGCAGTTCTTC.

This clonotype was counted at least ten times. The rearrangement joins TRBV6-1 to TRBJ1-5; a possible D gene is TRBD1 (6 bases). Deletions cut 5 bases from V and 2 bases from J, with 10 bases between. The CDR3 spans 14 residues. The germline CDR1 and CDR2 sequences are MNHNS and SASEGT. This CDR3 is CASSKGGGNQPQHF. The CDR3 bases are TGTGCCAGCAGTAAGGGGGGCGGCAATCAGCCCCAGCATTTT.

A few counts support this clonotype. The V gene is TRBV9, the J gene TRBJ2-5, with D possibly being TRBD2 (6 bases). Germline lookup yields CDR1 SGDLS and CDR2 YYNGEE. Trimming shortened V by 0 bases and J by 1 base, and 7 bases separated the two germline ends. The CDR3 extends over 14 amino acids. The CDR3 protein is CASSVGGVQETQYF. The DNA for the CDR3 is TGTGCCAGCAGCGTAGGGGGGGTCCAAGAGACCCAGTACTTC. Full variable domain (outside the CDR3, taken from reference TRBV9 and TRBJ2-5): DSGVTQTPKHLITATGQRVTLRCSPRSGDLSVYWYQQSLDQGLQFLIQYYNGEERAKGNILERFSAQQFPDLHSELNLSSLELGDSALYFCASSVGGVQETQYFGPGTRLLVL.

This clonotype showed up many times. The rearrangement uses TRBV7-2 and TRBJ2-1; 10 bases match TRBD2. V trimming: 4 bases; J trimming: 3 bases; junction bases outside the gene matches: 3. This CDR3 has 15 residues. Per the germline V gene, CDR1 is SGHTA and CDR2 is FQGNSA. This chain's CDR3 is CASSYLAGDYNEQFF. The CDR3 bases are TGTGCCAGCAGCTACCTAGCGGGGGACTACAATGAGCAGTTCTTC. Supplemented by reference TRBV7-2 and TRBJ2-1, the full variable domain reads GAGVSQSPSNKVTEKGKDVELRCDPISGHTALYWYRQSLGQGLEFLIYFQGNSAPDKSGLPSDRFSAERTGGSVSTLTIQRTQQEDSAVYLCASSYLAGDYNEQFFGPGTRLTVL.

Turning to this clonotype: An end of the junction does not agree with germline; a read error may underlie this. The DNA for the CDR3 is TGCAGTGCTAGAAAATCACAGGGTTGGGAAAAACTGCTTTTT. Translated: CSARKSQGWEKLLF. The rearrangement links TRBV20-1 to TRBJ1-4; TRBD1 is a possible D gene (6 bases). Germline loops: CDR1 DFQATT, CDR2 SNEGSKA (reference sequence). CDR3 length equals 14 residues.

The V and J genes are TRBV6-2 or TRBV6-3 and TRBJ1-6, with D tentatively TRBD1 (5 bases). Looked up from germline, CDR1 is MNHEY and CDR2 is SVGEGT. The CDR3 extends over 15 amino acids. Trimming shortened V by 7 bases and J by 7 bases, and 17 bases separated the two germline ends. The CDR3 nucleotides are TGTGCCAGCACCCAAACAGGACCGTCCAATTCACCCCTCCACTTT. Amino acids: CASTQTGPSNSPLHF.